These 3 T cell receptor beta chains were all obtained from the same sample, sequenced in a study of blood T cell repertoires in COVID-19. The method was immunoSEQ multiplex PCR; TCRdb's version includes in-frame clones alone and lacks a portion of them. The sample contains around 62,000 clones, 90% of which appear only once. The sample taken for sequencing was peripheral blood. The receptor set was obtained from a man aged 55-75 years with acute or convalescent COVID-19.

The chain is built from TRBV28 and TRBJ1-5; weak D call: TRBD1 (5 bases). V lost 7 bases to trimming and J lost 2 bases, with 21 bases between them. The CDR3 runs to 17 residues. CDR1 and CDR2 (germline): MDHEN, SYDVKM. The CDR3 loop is CASKSLGGVTGNQPQHF. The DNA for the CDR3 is TGTGCCAGCAAAAGCCTCGGAGGGGTGACCGGCAATCAGCCCCAGCATTTT.

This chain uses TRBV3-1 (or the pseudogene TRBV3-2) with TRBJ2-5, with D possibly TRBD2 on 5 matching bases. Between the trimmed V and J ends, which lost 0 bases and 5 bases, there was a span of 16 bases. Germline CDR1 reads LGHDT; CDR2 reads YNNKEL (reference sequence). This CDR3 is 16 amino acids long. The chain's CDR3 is CASSQEFSGGSETQYF. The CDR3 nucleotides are TGTGCCAGCAGCCAAGAATTCTCCGGTGGGAGTGAGACCCAGTACTTC.

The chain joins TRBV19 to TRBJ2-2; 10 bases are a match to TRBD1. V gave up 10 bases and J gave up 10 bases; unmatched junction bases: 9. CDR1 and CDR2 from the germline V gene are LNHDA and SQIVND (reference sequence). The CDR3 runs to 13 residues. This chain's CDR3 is CATKDRGSEELFF. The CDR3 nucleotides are TGTGCCACTAAGGACAGGGGGTCGGAGGAGCTGTTTTTT.